This entry lists 26 T cell receptor beta chains sequenced from one sample in a study of T cell responses to AZD1222 COVID-19 vaccine. Method: immunoSEQ multiplex PCR; TCRdb's copy keeps in-frame clones and lacks some. The sample lists more than 120,000 clones, approximately 87% occurring once. The specimen was peripheral blood, collected 28 days after the second AZD1222 dose. Receptor source: an adult who received the AZD1222 COVID-19 vaccine.

This clone was picked up a small number of times. The chain joins TRBV25-1 to TRBJ2-2; 10 positions agree with TRBD1. With 6 bases clipped from V and 4 bases from J, the junction kept 8 bases outside the gene matches. Germline V CDR1 and CDR2: MGHDK, SYGVNS. This CDR3 has 16 residues. The CDR3 DNA reads as TGTGCCAGCAGGGGAGGGACAGGGGACCTCACCGGGGAGCTGTTTTTT. Translated, it gives CASRGGTGDLTGELFF.

To note about this clone: The sample contains more than one DNA sequence encoding this CDR3. The chain is built from TRBV6-6 and TRBJ1-1, with a possible D match to TRBD1 (5 bases). The CDR3 contains 13 residues. V shed 0 bases and J shed 7 bases, with 9 bases lying between them. Germline CDR1 is MNHNY and CDR2 is SVGAGI (reference sequence). CDR3 loop: CASSYSSGGEAFF. CDR3 DNA sequence: TGTGCCAGCAGTTACTCTAGCGGGGGTGAAGCTTTCTTT.

The rearrangement links TRBV7-8 to TRBJ2-5; weak D call: TRBD2 (5 bases). Deletions cut 8 bases from V and 7 bases from J, with 20 bases between. This CDR3 is built from 14 residues. The germline V gene has CDR1 SGHVS and CDR2 FQNEAQ. CDR3 sequence: CASLSGPGEGTQYF. The CDR3, as DNA: TGTGCCAGCCTATCCGGACCTGGAGAGGGGACCCAGTACTTC.

This chain joins TRBV5-1 and TRBJ2-1, with TRBD1 matching 9 bases. V was pared by 1 base and J by 4 bases, with 6 bases of the junction left unmatched. Per germline, CDR1 SGHRS and CDR2 YFSETQ. The CDR3 has 16 residues. CDR3 DNA sequence: TGCGCCAGCAGCTTGTCCCCCGGGACAGGGTACAATGAGCAGTTCTTC. Its translation: CASSLSPGTGYNEQFF.

The rearrangement uses TRBV27 and TRBJ1-1; D is perhaps TRBD1 (5 bases). V gave up 7 bases and J gave up 0 bases, with 15 bases separating them. The V gene's germline CDR1 is MNHEY and CDR2 SMNVEV (reference sequence). The CDR3 is 15 residues long. The CDR3 protein is CASKRNGGVNTEAFF. The CDR3 bases are TGTGCCAGCAAGAGGAATGGAGGGGTGAACACTGAAGCTTTCTTT.

This chain connects TRBV6-4 to TRBJ2-5; TRBD2 matches at 10 bases. CDR1 is MRHNA, CDR2 SNTAGT, per germline. The CDR3 has 16 amino acids. V lost 7 bases, J lost 5 bases, and 13 bases stayed unmatched. CDR3 DNA: TGTGCCAGCACCCGGGGGGCTAGCGGGAGTTGGGAGACCCAGTACTTC. It codes for CASTRGASGSWETQYF.

The chain joins TRBV3-1 (or the pseudogene TRBV3-2) to TRBJ2-1; the D gene is possibly TRBD2 (6 bases). This CDR3 has 14 residues. Germline CDR1 is LGHDT and CDR2 is YNNKEL (reference sequence). With 3 bases removed from V and 4 bases from J, the gap between germline ends came to 10 bases. DNA of the CDR3: TGTGCCAGCAGCCACCAGCGGGCTTACAATGAGCAGTTCTTC. Translating it yields CASSHQRAYNEQFF.

The chain recombines TRBV7-2 with TRBJ2-7; D possibly corresponds to TRBD2 (6 bases). Germline CDR1 reads SGHTA; CDR2 reads FQGNSA. V was clipped by 1 base and J by 5 bases, with 15 bases between them. CDR3 length: 15 amino acids. The CDR3 spells CASSLGASVSHEQYF. CDR3 DNA sequence: TGTGCCAGCAGCTTAGGGGCTAGCGTGTCCCACGAGCAGTACTTC.

V usage is TRBV7-2 and J usage is TRBJ2-2; the match to TRBD2 covers 11 bases. V lost 0 bases, J lost 6 bases, and 3 bases stayed unmatched. This CDR3 contains 16 residues. Germline CDR1 is SGHTA and CDR2 is FQGNSA. The CDR3 here is CASSLALAGGAGELFF. For the CDR3, the DNA is TGTGCCAGCAGCTTAGCCCTAGCGGGGGGTGCCGGGGAGCTGTTTTTT.

V gene TRBV20-1 combines with J gene TRBJ2-7; D call uncertain. Trimming stripped 3 bases from V and 2 bases from J, with 11 bases between. This CDR3 contains 13 residues. Per germline, CDR1 DFQATT and CDR2 SNEGSKA (reference sequence). The CDR3 DNA follows: TGCAGTGCTAGTGGGTACGGAACCTACGAGCAGTACTTC. Protein sequence: CSASGYGTYEQYF.

CDR3 in DNA: TGTGCCAGCAGACTTTTTATGGGACCTTACGAGCAGTACTTC. Protein product: CASRLFMGPYEQYF. This chain links TRBV11-2 with TRBJ2-7, with D perhaps matching TRBD1 or TRBD2 (5 bases each). This CDR3 is built from 14 residues. The germline V gene encodes CDR1 SGHAT and CDR2 FQNNGV. V dropped 6 bases and J dropped 4 bases, with 16 bases sitting between them.

The CDR3 DNA is TGTGCCAGCTCACTATCGGGCCCGGGGACCAATCAGCCCCAGCATTTT. It yields the protein CASSLSGPGTNQPQHF. The chain links TRBV18 to TRBJ1-5; perhaps TRBD1 as D (5 bases). This CDR3 contains 16 residues. Germline V CDR1 and CDR2: KGHSH, LQKENI. V was shortened by 4 bases and J by 3 bases, with 16 bases between the two germline ends.

This rearrangement joins TRBV10-3 to TRBJ1-5, with 9 bases fitting TRBD1. Germline-derived CDR1 and CDR2 are ENHRY and SYGVKD. The ends lost 3 bases at V and 10 bases at J; junction bases unmatched: 4. This CDR3 is 13 amino acids long. DNA of the CDR3: TGTGCCATCAGTGACGGAACAGGGGGCCCCCAGCATTTT. Translation: CAISDGTGGPQHF.

The V call is TRBV2, the J call TRBJ1-1; TRBD1 aligns across 9 bases. The germline gives CDR1 SNHLY, CDR2 FYNNEI. Losses at the gene ends were 7 bases for V and 6 bases for J; bases not matched to a gene: 6. The CDR3 length is 13 residues. The CDR3 region has the DNA TGTGCCAGCACCCCTGACAGGGGGGCTGAAGCTTTCTTT. Protein: CASTPDRGAEAFF.

V usage is TRBV28 and J usage is TRBJ1-1; TRBD1 might be the D (5 bases). CDR1 and CDR2 from the germline V gene are MDHEN and SYDVKM. The CDR3 has 16 amino acids. V gave up 8 bases and J gave up 0 bases, with 19 bases separating them. This CDR3 is CASLSWGVPLNTEAFF. The CDR3 region has the DNA TGTGCCAGCCTCTCTTGGGGGGTCCCCCTGAACACTGAAGCTTTCTTT.

This chain links TRBV7-2 with TRBJ2-7; no clear D. V lost 2 bases to trimming and J lost 6 bases, with 5 bases between them. Germline V lookup: CDR1 SGHTA, CDR2 FQGNSA. The CDR3 spans 11 residues. The CDR3 bases are TGTGCCAGCAGCTTAACCCTCGAGCAGTACTTC. Protein sequence: CASSLTLEQYF.

V and J are TRBV12-3 or TRBV12-4 and TRBJ1-5; D gene unclear. V lost 3 bases and J 7 bases, leaving 10 bases between the germline ends. CDR3 length equals 13 residues. CDR3 residues: CASSLGLKQPQHF. The CDR3 nucleotides read TGTGCCAGCAGTTTGGGTCTTAAGCAGCCCCAGCATTTT.

The CDR3 bases are TGTGCCAGCAGCCAGAAAATCGGGGCATCGGAGCAGTACTTC. It encodes CASSQKIGASEQYF. This chain links TRBV14 with TRBJ2-7, with D perhaps given as TRBD1 or TRBD2 (5 bases each). Germline assignment: CDR1 SGHDN and CDR2 FVKESK. The CDR3 is 14 amino acids. V lost 3 bases and J 7 bases, leaving 16 bases between the germline ends.

This clone was observed once. The V call is TRBV6-2 or TRBV6-3, the J call TRBJ1-1; D uncertain. V shed 5 bases and J shed 4 bases, with 11 bases lying between them. The CDR3 runs 13 residues. The germline CDR1 and CDR2 sequences are MNHEY and SVGEGT. The DNA for the CDR3 is TGTGCCAGCAGTCGAACGGGAAGCACTGAAGCTTTCTTT. Residues: CASSRTGSTEAFF.

This chain uses TRBV11-2 with TRBJ2-5, with TRBD1 matching 10 bases. Trimming removed 0 bases from V and 5 bases from J; junction bases left unmatched: 12. CDR3 length: 18 residues. The germline CDR1 and CDR2 sequences are SGHAT and FQNNGV. The CDR3 nucleotides read TGTGCCAGCAGCTTAGATGGGCGGGACAGGGGTTTGTATGAGACCCAGTACTTC. It yields the protein CASSLDGRDRGLYETQYF.

This chain uses TRBV12-3 or TRBV12-4 with TRBJ2-1; D may be TRBD2 (5 bases). The CDR3 length is 13 residues. V was clipped by 11 bases and J by 5 bases, with 16 bases between them. The DNA for the CDR3 is TGTGCCTCGGGGTTGGGGAGAAACAATGAGCAGTTCTTC. This translates into CASGLGRNNEQFF.

This clone was seen more than once but under ten times. The chain couples TRBV28 to TRBJ1-2; possible D gene TRBD1, 6 bases. This CDR3 contains 11 residues. Germline V CDR1 and CDR2: MDHEN, SYDVKM. The V gene lost 5 bases and the J gene lost 7 bases, with 8 bases spanning the gap. CDR3 sequence: CASSPGVGYTF. The CDR3, as DNA: TGTGCCAGCAGTCCAGGGGTTGGCTACACCTTC.

The genes are TRBV19 and TRBJ2-1; D is perhaps TRBD1 (5 bases). V lost 7 bases and J 4 bases, leaving 17 bases between the germline ends. Germline-derived CDR1 and CDR2 are LNHDA and SQIVND (reference sequence). The CDR3 has 15 amino acids. The CDR3 loop is CASTTEGAVYNEQFF. The CDR3 bases are TGTGCCAGTACTACCGAAGGGGCGGTTTACAATGAGCAGTTCTTC.

The gene calls are TRBV27 and TRBJ2-7; D perhaps matches TRBD1 (5 bases). The V gene's germline CDR1 is MNHEY and CDR2 SMNVEV (reference sequence). V lost 8 bases to trimming and J lost 2 bases, with 16 bases between them. The length of the CDR3 is 14 residues. CDR3 DNA sequence: TGTGCCAGCGGCAATTACGGACACCCCTACGAGCAGTACGTC. This translates into CASGNYGHPYEQYV.

This sequence joins TRBV4-2 and TRBJ1-2; 7 nucleotides align to TRBD1. The CDR3 consists of 16 residues. The junction had 9 bases not matched to a gene; V was cut back by 0 bases and J by 5 bases. Germline loops: CDR1 LGHNA, CDR2 YNFKEQ. The DNA of the CDR3 is TGTGCCAGCAGCCAAGATAATTTGGGACAGCGGTATGGCTACACCTTC. Its protein product is CASSQDNLGQRYGYTF.

V gene TRBV5-1 combines with J gene TRBJ2-1; TRBD2 is a possible D gene (6 bases). Germline-derived CDR1 and CDR2 are SGHRS and YFSETQ. This CDR3 has 16 residues. V was clipped by 0 bases and J by 4 bases, with 14 bases between them. DNA for the CDR3: TGCGCCAGCAGCTTGGCGGGGACTGGTGGTTACAATGAGCAGTTCTTC. Translating it yields CASSLAGTGGYNEQFF. The full variable domain, in which reference TRBV5-1 and TRBJ2-1 provide the parts outside the CDR3, is KAGVTQTPRYLIKTRGQQVTLSCSPISGHRSVSWYQQTPGQGLQFLFEYFSETQRNKGNFPGRFSGRQFSNSRSEMNVSTLELGDSALYLCASSLAGTGGYNEQFFGPGTRLTVL.